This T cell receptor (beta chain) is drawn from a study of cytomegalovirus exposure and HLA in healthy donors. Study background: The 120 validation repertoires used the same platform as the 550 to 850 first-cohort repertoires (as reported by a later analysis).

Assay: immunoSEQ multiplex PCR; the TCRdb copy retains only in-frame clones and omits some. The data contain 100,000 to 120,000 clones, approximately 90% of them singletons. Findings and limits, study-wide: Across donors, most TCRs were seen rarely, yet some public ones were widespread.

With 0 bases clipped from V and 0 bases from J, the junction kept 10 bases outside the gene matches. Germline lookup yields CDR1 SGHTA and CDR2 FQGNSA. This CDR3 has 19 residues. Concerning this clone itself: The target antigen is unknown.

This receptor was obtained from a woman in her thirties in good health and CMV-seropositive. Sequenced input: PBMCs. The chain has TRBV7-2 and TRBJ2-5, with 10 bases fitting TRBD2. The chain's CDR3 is CASSLAPWGSGGDQETQYF. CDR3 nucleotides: TGTGCCAGCAGCTTAGCCCCCTGGGGGAGCGGGGGGGACCAAGAGACCCAGTACTTC.